Shown below are 32 T cell receptor beta chains from a single sample sequenced in a study of control samples from healthy donors and cancer patients (TCRdb year 2020). The receptor library was made with the immunoSEQ multiplex PCR assay. TCRdb took this table from immuneACCESS and kept in-frame rearrangements with V and J called. Such tables lack part of the clones; where checked against another copy, unresolved V genes explain under half of the gap, and the rest is unexplained. A total of tens of thousands of clones appear in this sample, approximately 87% of them only once. Of the sample, over 45% is held by the ten largest clones. Sequencing used blood. These TCRs come from a man aged 55 to 69 in good health.

This clone was seen a handful of times. The rearrangement joins TRBV3-1 (or the pseudogene TRBV3-2) to TRBJ1-1; D might be TRBD1 (5 bases). CDR3 size: 16 residues. CDR1 is LGHDT and CDR2 is YNNKEL in the germline V gene (reference sequence). Trimming took 2 bases from V and 1 from J, leaving 14 bases between them. CDR3 loop: CASSQRVGRKNTEAFF. The DNA of the CDR3 is TGTGCCAGCAGCCAAAGGGTGGGGCGGAAGAACACTGAAGCTTTCTTT.

J is TRBJ2-2 and V is TRBV19; D is unresolved. CDR1 is LNHDA and CDR2 is SQIVND in the germline V gene (reference sequence). V dropped 2 bases and J dropped 6 bases, with 10 bases sitting between them. The CDR3 is 14 amino acids. In DNA, the CDR3 is TGTGCCAGTAGTATATGGGCTAGAGCCGGGGAGCTGTTTTTT. Translated: CASSIWARAGELFF. The whole variable domain, remainder taken from reference TRBV19 and TRBJ2-2, is DGGITQSPKYLFRKEGQNVTLSCEQNLNHDAMYWYRQDPGQGLRLIYYSQIVNDFQKGDIAEGYSVSREKKESFPLTVTSAQKNPTAFYLCASSIWARAGELFFGEGSRLTVL.

The chain is built from TRBV18 and TRBJ2-1; D may be TRBD1 or TRBD2 (5 bases each). The CDR3 is 12 residues long. Germline V gives CDR1 KGHSH, CDR2 LQKENI. Trimming removed 4 bases at V and 8 bases at J, with 9 bases between. The CDR3 region is CASSRDGYEQFF. The DNA of the CDR3 is TGTGCCAGCTCACGGGACGGATATGAGCAGTTCTTC.

The chain employs TRBV5-6 and TRBJ2-7; TRBD2 aligns across 10 bases. V was pared by 3 bases and J by 6 bases, with 6 bases of the junction left unmatched. Germline V gene data show CDR1 as SGHDT and CDR2 as YYEEEE. There are 14 residues in the CDR3. For the CDR3, the DNA is TGTGCCAGCAGCTACCCGACTAGCGGGCTCGAGCAGTACTTC. This translates into CASSYPTSGLEQYF.

This clone was picked up a small number of times. The gene calls are TRBV27 and TRBJ1-1; no clear D. The V gene lost 5 bases and the J gene lost 8 bases, with 12 bases spanning the gap. This CDR3 has 12 residues. CDR1 is MNHEY, CDR2 SMNVEV, per germline (reference sequence). CDR3 region: CASSNPLGEAFF. The DNA of the CDR3 is TGTGCCAGCAGTAACCCTTTGGGGGAAGCTTTCTTT.

The V call is TRBV18, the J call TRBJ1-4; TRBD1 matches at 7 bases. V dropped 3 bases and J dropped 8; count of bases not matched to a gene: 6. The CDR3 is 14 residues long. The germline V gene has CDR1 KGHSH and CDR2 LQKENI. In DNA, the CDR3 is TGTGCCAGCTCACCGGGACAGCCCCCCGAAAAACTGTTTTTT. This encodes CASSPGQPPEKLFF. The full variable domain, in which reference TRBV18 and TRBJ1-4 provide the parts outside the CDR3, is NAGVMQNPRHLVRRRGQEARLRCSPMKGHSHVYWYRQLPEEGLKFMVYLQKENIIDESGMPKERFSAEFPKEGPSILRIQQVVRGDSAAYFCASSPGQPPEKLFFGSGTQLSVL.

The chain has TRBV7-2 and TRBJ1-2, with D possibly matching TRBD1 (6 bases). The CDR3 has 14 amino acids. Germline lookup yields CDR1 SGHTA and CDR2 FQGNSA. V was pared by 5 bases and J by 7 bases, with 17 bases between. CDR3 region: CASSPTWGTIGYTF. CDR3 DNA: TGTGCCAGCAGCCCAACTTGGGGGACAATTGGCTACACCTTC.

This clone was seen just once. This CDR3 reads CASSLGWQPYGYTF. The CDR3 DNA follows: TGTGCCAGCAGCTTGGGATGGCAGCCCTATGGCTACACCTTC. The V gene is TRBV7-9, the J gene TRBJ1-2; no definite D call. The CDR3 contains 14 residues. V lost 3 bases and J lost 4, with 12 bases in between. The germline gives CDR1 SEHNR, CDR2 FQNEAQ (reference sequence).

The chain uses TRBV4-1 and TRBJ1-1; the D is unclear. There are 13 residues in the CDR3. V was shortened by 0 bases and J by 4 bases, with 6 bases between the two germline ends. Germline V CDR1 and CDR2: MGHRA, YSYEKL. CDR3 coding DNA: TGCGCCAGCAGCCAAGAAGTGAGCACTGAAGCTTTCTTT. Residues: CASSQEVSTEAFF.

The chain links TRBV27 to TRBJ1-3, with D possibly TRBD1 on 6 matching bases. This CDR3 is built from 16 residues. V was trimmed by 6 bases and J by 0 bases, leaving 15 bases between them. Germline V lookup: CDR1 MNHEY, CDR2 SMNVEV (reference sequence). CDR3: CASSSLGAGSGNTIYF. The CDR3 bases are TGTGCCAGCAGCTCGTTGGGGGCTGGCTCTGGAAACACCATATATTTT.

This clone has only one observation. The chain couples TRBV18 to TRBJ1-5; maybe TRBD1 (5 bases). Trimming shortened V by 3 bases and J by 0 bases, and 12 bases separated the two germline ends. Germline V CDR1 and CDR2: KGHSH, LQKENI. The CDR3 has 16 amino acids. The DNA of the CDR3 is TGTGCCAGCTCACCGTGGGGGGTCAATAGCAATCAGCCCCAGCATTTT. Translation gives CASSPWGVNSNQPQHF.

The rearrangement joins TRBV30 to TRBJ2-7; D is unresolved. The germline gives CDR1 GTSNPN, CDR2 SVGIG (reference sequence). V lost 0 bases and J lost 5, with 20 bases in between. The CDR3 is made up of 16 amino acids. The CDR3 protein is CAWSVRTRNSPHEQYF. CDR3 DNA sequence: TGTGCCTGGAGTGTACGGACCAGGAATTCCCCGCACGAGCAGTACTTC.

CDR3 coding DNA: TGCGCCAGCAGCTCTGGGGCAGGACTAGGGCAGCCCCAGCATTTT. Translating gives CASSSGAGLGQPQHF. The rearrangement joins TRBV5-1 to TRBJ1-5; D may be TRBD1 (5 bases). In germline, CDR1 is SGHRS, CDR2 YFSETQ. The V end lost 3 bases, the J end lost 7 bases, and 17 bases lay between the germline ends. The length of the CDR3 is 15 residues.

A few counts support this clone. The chain has TRBV2 and TRBJ1-2; 8 nucleotides align to TRBD1. V gave up 9 bases and J gave up 6 bases; unmatched junction bases: 12. This CDR3 comprises 14 residues. The V gene's germline CDR1 is SNHLY and CDR2 FYNNEI. In DNA, the CDR3 is TGTGCCAGACAGGGGGGGACACCCCAGAATGGCTACACCTTC. Translation: CARQGGTPQNGYTF.

This sequence joins TRBV28 and TRBJ1-6; D is ambiguous. The germline V and J ends were trimmed by 2 bases and 6 bases, with 11 bases remaining between them. The CDR3 loop spans 15 amino acids. Looked up from germline, CDR1 is MDHEN and CDR2 is SYDVKM. The CDR3: CASSLAAPTNSPLHF. CDR3 coding DNA: TGTGCCAGCAGTTTAGCAGCTCCAACTAATTCACCCCTCCACTTT.

The chain links TRBV5-1 to TRBJ1-1; D is uncertain. CDR1 and CDR2 (germline): SGHRS, YFSETQ. The CDR3 has 13 residues. Trimming left V 0 bases short and J 6 bases short, with 9 bases between. CDR3: CASSLGSLAEAFF. The CDR3 nucleotides read TGCGCCAGCAGCTTGGGCTCTTTGGCTGAAGCTTTCTTT.

The chain uses TRBV6-5 and TRBJ2-5; D is possibly TRBD2 (6 bases). The CDR3 consists of 14 residues. CDR1 and CDR2 from the germline V gene are MNHEY and SVGAGI. Trimming shortened V by 5 bases and J by 4 bases, and 14 bases separated the two germline ends. The CDR3 spells CASSRRGGAETQYF. The DNA of the CDR3 is TGTGCCAGCAGTCGTAGGGGCGGGGCAGAGACCCAGTACTTC.

The V gene is TRBV5-1, the J gene TRBJ1-2; 7 nucleotides match TRBD1. V trimming: 1 base; J trimming: 7 bases; junction bases outside the gene matches: 4. Germline CDR1 SGHRS, CDR2 YFSETQ. CDR3 length: 13 amino acids. The CDR3 DNA follows: TGCGCCAGCAGCTTGCAGGCAGGGGGTGGCTACACCTTC. Its translation: CASSLQAGGGYTF.

The chain has TRBV19 and TRBJ2-3, with D possibly called TRBD1 or TRBD2 (5 bases each). V was clipped by 3 bases and J by 3 bases, with 13 bases between them. The germline gives CDR1 LNHDA, CDR2 SQIVND (reference sequence). The CDR3 sequence is 15 residues long. The CDR3 region is CASSIPAGTTDTQYF. In DNA, the CDR3 is TGTGCCAGTAGTATTCCAGCAGGGACGACAGATACGCAGTATTTT.

The V gene is TRBV5-1, the J gene TRBJ1-1, with 8 positions matching TRBD1. The CDR3 runs to 14 residues. Germline CDR1 reads SGHRS; CDR2 reads YFSETQ. The J segment lost 5 bases and the V segment lost 2 bases, leaving 5 bases of the junction unmatched. The CDR3 DNA is TGCGCCAGCAGCTTAGATAACAGGGGGACTGAAGCTTTCTTT. This gives the protein CASSLDNRGTEAFF.

The rearrangement joins TRBV4-3 to TRBJ2-7, with D hard to call. The CDR3 covers 14 residues. Germline V lookup: CDR1 LGHNA, CDR2 YSLEER. Trimming removed 0 bases at V and 3 bases at J, with 9 bases between. CDR3 nucleotides: TGCGCCAGCAGCCAAGACCGCGGCTACTACGAGCAGTACTTC. This sequence encodes CASSQDRGYYEQYF.

V gene TRBV11-3 combines with J gene TRBJ2-2; unclear D gene. The CDR3 contains 15 residues. CDR1 is SGHNT, CDR2 YENEEA, per germline. Trimming removed 2 bases at V and 0 bases at J, with 7 bases between. The chain's CDR3 is CASSLRGTNTGELFF. As DNA, the CDR3 is TGTGCCAGCAGCTTACGTGGGACGAACACCGGGGAGCTGTTTTTT. The whole variable domain, remainder taken from reference TRBV11-3 and TRBJ2-2, is EAGVVQSPRYKIIEKKQPVAFWCNPISGHNTLYWYLQNLGQGPELLIRYENEEAVDDSQLPKDRFSAERLKGVDSTLKIQPAELGDSAVYLCASSLRGTNTGELFFGEGSRLTVL.

The V call is TRBV5-5, the J call TRBJ2-1; D call uncertain. Germline CDR1 and CDR2: SGHKS and YYEKEE (reference sequence). V was pared by 4 bases and J by 2 bases, with 13 bases between. This CDR3 region has 15 residues. CDR3 bases: TGTGCCAGCAGCCAACTGGACCGGACCTACAATGAGCAGTTCTTC. Its translation is CASSQLDRTYNEQFF.

The rearrangement links TRBV18 to TRBJ1-5; tentative D call: TRBD1 (6 bases). The V and J ends lost 2 bases and 7 bases respectively, with 21 bases between them. Germline V gene lookup returns CDR1 KGHSH and CDR2 LQKENI. The CDR3 covers 17 residues. The CDR3 DNA is TGTGCCAGCTCACCATGGGTCAGGCCCCGAGGGGGGCAGCCCCAGCATTTT. Translated, it gives CASSPWVRPRGGQPQHF.

The J gene is TRBJ2-1, the V gene TRBV11-1; D is tentatively TRBD1 or TRBD2 (5 bases each). Germline V gene data show CDR1 as SGHAT and CDR2 as FQDESV (reference sequence). V dropped 0 bases and J dropped 9 bases, with 12 bases sitting between them. The CDR3 is made up of 14 amino acids. The CDR3 region has the DNA TGTGCCAGCAGCTTAGCTGCCGGGGCGACTGAGCAGTTCTTC. It specifies CASSLAAGATEQFF.

The CDR3, as DNA: TGTGCCTGGGGCCTCGGGGTGCAGAACACTGAAGCTTTCTTT. This translates into CAWGLGVQNTEAFF. This rearrangement joins TRBV30 to TRBJ1-1; D is unclear. The germline gives CDR1 GTSNPN, CDR2 SVGIG (reference sequence). The CDR3 runs 14 residues. V was trimmed by 5 bases and J by 1 base, leaving 14 bases between them.

The chain carries TRBV3-1 (or the pseudogene TRBV3-2) and TRBJ2-2; no reliable D call. Between the trimmed V and J ends, which lost 1 base and 1 base, there was a span of 4 bases. CDR1 is LGHDT, CDR2 YNNKEL, per germline (reference sequence). There are 14 residues in the CDR3. CDR3 in amino acids: CASSQGVNTGELFF. DNA of the CDR3: TGTGCCAGCAGCCAAGGGGTGAACACCGGGGAGCTGTTTTTT.

The rearrangement uses TRBV19 and TRBJ1-5; D is possibly TRBD1 (6 bases). The germline CDR1 and CDR2 sequences are LNHDA and SQIVND (reference sequence). The CDR3 has 14 residues. The V gene lost 7 bases and the J gene lost 2 bases, with 12 bases spanning the gap. The CDR3 loop is CASTLGGRNQPQHF. DNA of the CDR3: TGTGCCAGTACCCTGGGGGGGCGCAATCAGCCCCAGCATTTT.

The V call is TRBV12-3 or TRBV12-4, the J call TRBJ1-1; D call uncertain. The CDR3 has 13 amino acids. The V gene lost 1 base and the J gene lost 4 bases, with 7 bases spanning the gap. The chain's CDR3 is CASSLDSLTEAFF. DNA of the CDR3: TGTGCCAGCAGTTTAGACAGCCTCACTGAAGCTTTCTTT.

The table lists this clone with a count of one. J is TRBJ2-1 and V is TRBV7-2; D not resolved. The CDR3 is made up of 11 amino acids. V gave up 3 bases and J gave up 4 bases, with 1 base separating them. Germline V gene sequence: CDR1 SGHTA, CDR2 FQGNSA. CDR3 sequence: CASSFYNEQFF. The CDR3 DNA follows: TGTGCCAGCAGCTTTTACAATGAGCAGTTCTTC.

The CDR3 loop is CASSLFAGQPQHF. In DNA form, the CDR3 reads TGTGCCAGCAGTTTATTTGCCGGGCAGCCCCAGCATTTT. The V and J genes are TRBV12-3 or TRBV12-4 and TRBJ1-5; D not resolved. The CDR3 extends over 13 amino acids. V was cut by 2 bases and J by 7 bases, with 9 bases left in between.

The chain uses TRBV5-1 and TRBJ2-1, with 12 bases matching TRBD2. CDR1 and CDR2 (germline): SGHRS, YFSETQ. The CDR3 totals 16 residues. V shed 4 bases, J shed 6 bases, and the junction held 8 bases outside the gene matches. The CDR3 nucleotides read TGCGCCAGCAGCCCAATACCGACTAGCGGGAGCAATGAGCAGTTCTTC. It is translated as CASSPIPTSGSNEQFF.